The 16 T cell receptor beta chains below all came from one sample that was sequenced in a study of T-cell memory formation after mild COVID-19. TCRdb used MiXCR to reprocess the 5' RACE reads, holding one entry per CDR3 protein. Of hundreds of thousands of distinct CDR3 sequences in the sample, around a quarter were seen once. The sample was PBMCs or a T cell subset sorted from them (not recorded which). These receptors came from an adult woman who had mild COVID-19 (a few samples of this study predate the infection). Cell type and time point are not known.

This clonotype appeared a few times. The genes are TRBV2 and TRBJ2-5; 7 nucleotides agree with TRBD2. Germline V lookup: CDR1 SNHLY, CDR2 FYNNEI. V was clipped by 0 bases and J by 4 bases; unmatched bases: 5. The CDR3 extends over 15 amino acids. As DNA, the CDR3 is TGTGCCAGCAGTGAAGCGCCGGCTAGCGGAGAGACCCAGTACTTC. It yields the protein CASSEAPASGETQYF. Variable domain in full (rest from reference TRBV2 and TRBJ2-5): EPEVTQTPSHQVTQMGQEVILRCVPISNHLYFYWYRQILGQKVEFLVSFYNNEISEKSEIFDDQFSVERPDGSNFTLKIRSTKLEDSAMYFCASSEAPASGETQYFGPGTRLLVL.

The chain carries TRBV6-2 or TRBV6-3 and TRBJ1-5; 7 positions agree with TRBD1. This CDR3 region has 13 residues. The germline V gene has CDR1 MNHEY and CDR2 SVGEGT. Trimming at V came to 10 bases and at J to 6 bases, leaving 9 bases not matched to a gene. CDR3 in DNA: TGTGCCACCACCCAGGGGGGATTTCAGCCCCAGCATTTT. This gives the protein CATTQGGFQPQHF.

CDR3 DNA sequence: TGCAGTGCCTCTAGCGGGAGTACCTACGAGCAGTACTTC. It encodes CSASSGSTYEQYF. V gene TRBV20-1 combines with J gene TRBJ2-7; 10 bases align to TRBD2. With 6 bases clipped from V and 2 bases from J, the junction kept 4 bases outside the gene matches. The germline gives CDR1 DFQATT, CDR2 SNEGSKA (reference sequence). CDR3 length: 13 amino acids.

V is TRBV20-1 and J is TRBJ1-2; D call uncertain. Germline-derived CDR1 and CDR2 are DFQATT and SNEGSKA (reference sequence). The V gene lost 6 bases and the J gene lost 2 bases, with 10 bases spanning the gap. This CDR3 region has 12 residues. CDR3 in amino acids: CSAEHRNYGYTF. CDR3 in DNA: TGCAGTGCAGAACACCGGAACTATGGCTACACCTTC.

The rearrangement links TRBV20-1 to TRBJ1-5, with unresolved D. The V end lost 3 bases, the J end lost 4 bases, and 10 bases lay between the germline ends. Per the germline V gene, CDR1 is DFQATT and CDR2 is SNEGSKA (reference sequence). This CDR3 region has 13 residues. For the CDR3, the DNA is TGCAGTGCTAGTAGGACGGATAATCAGCCCCAGCATTTT. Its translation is CSASRTDNQPQHF.

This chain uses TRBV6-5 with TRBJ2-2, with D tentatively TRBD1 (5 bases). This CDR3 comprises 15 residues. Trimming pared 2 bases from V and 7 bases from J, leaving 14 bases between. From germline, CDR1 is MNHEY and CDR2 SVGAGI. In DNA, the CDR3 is TGTGCCAGCAGTTACGTTGCCAGGGCGATCGGGGAGCTGTTTTTT. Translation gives CASSYVARAIGELFF.

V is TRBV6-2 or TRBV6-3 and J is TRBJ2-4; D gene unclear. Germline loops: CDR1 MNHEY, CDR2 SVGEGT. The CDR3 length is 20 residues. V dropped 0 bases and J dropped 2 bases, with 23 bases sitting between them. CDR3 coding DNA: TGTGCCAGCAGTTACTCGAAACGGACCGGTCTCACCCAGCCCAAAAACATTCAGTACTTC. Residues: CASSYSKRTGLTQPKNIQYF.

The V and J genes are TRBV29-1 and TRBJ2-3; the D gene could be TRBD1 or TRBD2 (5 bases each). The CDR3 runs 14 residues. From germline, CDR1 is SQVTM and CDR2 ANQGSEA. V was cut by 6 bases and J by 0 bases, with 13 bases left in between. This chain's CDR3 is CSVAQGGSTDTQYF. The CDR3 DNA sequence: TGCAGCGTCGCTCAGGGCGGGAGCACAGATACGCAGTATTTT.

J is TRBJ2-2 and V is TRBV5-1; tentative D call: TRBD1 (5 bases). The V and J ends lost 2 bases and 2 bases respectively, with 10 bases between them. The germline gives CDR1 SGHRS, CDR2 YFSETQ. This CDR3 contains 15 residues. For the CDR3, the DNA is TGCGCCAGCAGCTTACAGGCCCGTAACACCGGGGAGCTGTTTTTT. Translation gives CASSLQARNTGELFF.

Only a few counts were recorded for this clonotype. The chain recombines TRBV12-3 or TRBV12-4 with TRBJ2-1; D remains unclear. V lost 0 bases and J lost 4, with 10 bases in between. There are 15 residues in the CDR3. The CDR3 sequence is CASSLAPSGYNEQFF. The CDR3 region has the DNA TGTGCCAGCAGTTTAGCCCCGTCGGGTTACAATGAGCAGTTCTTC.

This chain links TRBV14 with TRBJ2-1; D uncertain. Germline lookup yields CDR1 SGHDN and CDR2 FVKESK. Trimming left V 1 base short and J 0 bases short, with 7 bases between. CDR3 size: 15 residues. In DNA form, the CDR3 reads TGTGCCAGCAGCCAAGGGGTCCGCTCCTACAATGAGCAGTTCTTC. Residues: CASSQGVRSYNEQFF.

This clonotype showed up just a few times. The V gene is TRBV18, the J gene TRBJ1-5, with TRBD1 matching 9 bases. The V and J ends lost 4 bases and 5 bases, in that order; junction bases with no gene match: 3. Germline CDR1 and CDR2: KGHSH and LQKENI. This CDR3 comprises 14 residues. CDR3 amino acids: CASSRDRVDQPQHF. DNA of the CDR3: TGTGCCAGCTCACGGGACAGGGTAGATCAGCCCCAGCATTTT.

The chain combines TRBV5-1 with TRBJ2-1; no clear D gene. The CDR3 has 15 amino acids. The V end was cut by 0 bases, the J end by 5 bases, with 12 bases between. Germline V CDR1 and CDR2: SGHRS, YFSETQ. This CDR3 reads CASSLDSLPHNEQFF. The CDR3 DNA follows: TGCGCCAGCAGCTTGGATAGCCTTCCTCACAATGAGCAGTTCTTC.

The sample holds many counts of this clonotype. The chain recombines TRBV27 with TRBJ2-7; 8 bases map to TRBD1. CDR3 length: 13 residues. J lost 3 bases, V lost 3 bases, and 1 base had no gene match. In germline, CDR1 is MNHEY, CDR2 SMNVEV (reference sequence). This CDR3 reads CASSFGQGYEQYF. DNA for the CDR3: TGTGCCAGCAGTTTTGGACAGGGCTACGAGCAGTACTTC.

CDR3: CSAPTREVATGANVLTF. The CDR3 nucleotides are TGCAGCGCCCCAACCAGGGAGGTAGCCACTGGGGCCAACGTCCTGACTTTC. The chain uses TRBV29-1 and TRBJ2-6, with D maybe TRBD2 (6 bases). The CDR3 loop spans 17 amino acids. Germline lookup yields CDR1 SQVTM and CDR2 ANQGSEA. Trimming stripped 7 bases from V and 2 bases from J, with 21 bases between. Full variable domain (rest looked up from reference TRBV29-1 and TRBJ2-6): SAVISQKPSRDICQRGTSLTIQCQVDSQVTMMFWYRQQPGQSLTLIATANQGSEATYESGFVIDKFPISRPNLTFSTLTVSNMSPEDSSIYLCSAPTREVATGANVLTFGAGSRLTVL.

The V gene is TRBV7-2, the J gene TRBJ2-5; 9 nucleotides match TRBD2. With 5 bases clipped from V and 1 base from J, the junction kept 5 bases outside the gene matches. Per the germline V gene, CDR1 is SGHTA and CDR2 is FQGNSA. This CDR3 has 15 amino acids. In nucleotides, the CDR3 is TGTGCCAGCAGCCGAACTAGCGGGTTCCAAGAGACCCAGTACTTC. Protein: CASSRTSGFQETQYF.